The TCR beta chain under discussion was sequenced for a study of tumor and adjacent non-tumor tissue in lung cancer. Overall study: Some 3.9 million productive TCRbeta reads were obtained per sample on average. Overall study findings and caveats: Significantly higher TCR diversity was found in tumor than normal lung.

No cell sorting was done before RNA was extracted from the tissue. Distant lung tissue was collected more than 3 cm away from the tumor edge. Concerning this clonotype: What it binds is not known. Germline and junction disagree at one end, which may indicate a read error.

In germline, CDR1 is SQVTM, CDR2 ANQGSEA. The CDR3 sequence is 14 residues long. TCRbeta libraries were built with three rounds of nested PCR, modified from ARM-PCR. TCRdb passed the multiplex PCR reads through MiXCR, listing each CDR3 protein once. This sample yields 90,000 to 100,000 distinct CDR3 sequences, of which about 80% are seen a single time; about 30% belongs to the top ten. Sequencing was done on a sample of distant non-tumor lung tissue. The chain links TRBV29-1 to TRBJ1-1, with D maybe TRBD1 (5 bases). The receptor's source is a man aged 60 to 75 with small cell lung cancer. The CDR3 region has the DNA TGTAGCGTTTTTAGAGGATCAGGGCACACTGAAGCTTTCTTT. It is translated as CSVFRGSGHTEAFF.